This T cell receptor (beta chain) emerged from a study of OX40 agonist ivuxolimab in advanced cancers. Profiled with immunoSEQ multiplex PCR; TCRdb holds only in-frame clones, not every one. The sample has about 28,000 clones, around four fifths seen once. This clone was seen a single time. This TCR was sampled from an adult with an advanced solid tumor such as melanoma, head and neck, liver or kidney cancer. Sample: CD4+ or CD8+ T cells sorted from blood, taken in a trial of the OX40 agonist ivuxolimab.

The CDR3 is CASSRWTTAPEAFF. Here the CDR3 DNA reads TGTGCCAGCAGCCGATGGACAACAGCCCCTGAAGCTTTCTTT. The V call is TRBV6-8, the J call TRBJ1-1; D possibly corresponds to TRBD1 (5 bases). V was shortened by 6 bases and J by 6 bases, with 17 bases between the two germline ends. Germline values: CDR1 MNHGY, CDR2 SAAAGT. The CDR3 has 14 residues.